This T cell receptor (beta chain) is from a study of shared clonotypes between healthy human individuals. Naive CD8 cells, CD45RO-negative and positively selected for CCR7, excluded terminally differentiated effector memory CD45RA+ cells. The table came from immunoSEQ multiplex PCR; TCRdb's copy has only in-frame clones and leaves some out. This table has some 2.1 million clones, over 85% appearing once. The sequencing sample was made of naive CD8+ T cells from PBMCs. This sequence originates from a man aged 18 to 35 in good health. Some clones in this sample may be carry-over from other donors' samples.

The CDR3 region is CSVKTSGSYEQYF. CDR3 nucleotide sequence: TGCAGCGTTAAAACTAGCGGGAGCTACGAGCAGTACTTC. The chain uses TRBV29-1 and TRBJ2-7; 11 nucleotides agree with TRBD2. The V gene's germline CDR1 is SQVTM and CDR2 ANQGSEA. The length of the CDR3 is 13 residues. V was pared by 5 bases and J by 3 bases, with 3 bases of the junction left unmatched.